This T cell receptor beta chain was profiled in a study of identical twins. Details on this clonotype: Antigen: not known. A junction boundary mismatches the germline segment, possibly from a read error.

TCRdb re-analysed the 5' RACE reads in MiXCR, keeping a single row per CDR3 protein. Among a few hundred thousand distinct CDR3 sequences, around 15% were seen once, and the ten largest hold approximately 0.98%. Study observations and caveats: Excess sharing by twins proved weaker in beta out-of-frame sequences.

The CDR3 is 11 residues long. This sample was also put to use in a study of yellow fever vaccine responses in identical twins. That work adds: Reports say the vaccine T cell response in twins looked partly convergent and partly personalized.

The clonotype was recovered from a woman aged 18-35 years in good health. Sequenced input: CD4+ T cells sorted from blood. This chain connects TRBV12-3 or TRBV12-4 to TRBJ2-5, with 9 bases fitting TRBD1. This chain's CDR3 is CASSLGQGTVF. DNA of the CDR3: TGTGCCAGCAGCCTCGGACAGGGGACGGTCTTC.